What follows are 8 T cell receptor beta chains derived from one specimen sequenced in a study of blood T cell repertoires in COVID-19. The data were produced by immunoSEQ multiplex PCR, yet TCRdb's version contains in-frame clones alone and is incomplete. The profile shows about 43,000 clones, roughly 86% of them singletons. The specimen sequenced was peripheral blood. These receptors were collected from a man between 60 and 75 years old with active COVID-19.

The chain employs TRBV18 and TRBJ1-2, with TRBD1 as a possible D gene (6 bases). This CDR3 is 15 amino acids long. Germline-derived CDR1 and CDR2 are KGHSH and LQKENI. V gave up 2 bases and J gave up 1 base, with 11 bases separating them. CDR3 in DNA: TGTGCCAGCTCACCAGCTCGGACAGTTAACTATGGCTACACCTTC. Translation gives CASSPARTVNYGYTF.

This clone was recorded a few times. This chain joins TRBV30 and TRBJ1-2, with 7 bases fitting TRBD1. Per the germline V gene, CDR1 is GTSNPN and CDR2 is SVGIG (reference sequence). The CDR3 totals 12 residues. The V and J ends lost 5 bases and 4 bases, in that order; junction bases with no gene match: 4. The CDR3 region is CAWEGDSYGYTF. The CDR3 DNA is TGTGCCTGGGAGGGGGACAGCTATGGCTACACCTTC.

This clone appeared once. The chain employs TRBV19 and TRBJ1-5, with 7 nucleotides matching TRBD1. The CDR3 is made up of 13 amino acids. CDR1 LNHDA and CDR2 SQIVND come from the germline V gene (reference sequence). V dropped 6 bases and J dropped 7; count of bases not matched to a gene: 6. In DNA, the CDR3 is TGTGCCAGTAGGACAGGGTCTGGCCAGCCCCAGCATTTT. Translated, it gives CASRTGSGQPQHF. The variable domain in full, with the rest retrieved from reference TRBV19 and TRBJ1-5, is DGGITQSPKYLFRKEGQNVTLSCEQNLNHDAMYWYRQDPGQGLRLIYYSQIVNDFQKGDIAEGYSVSREKKESFPLTVTSAQKNPTAFYLCASRTGSGQPQHFGDGTRLSIL.

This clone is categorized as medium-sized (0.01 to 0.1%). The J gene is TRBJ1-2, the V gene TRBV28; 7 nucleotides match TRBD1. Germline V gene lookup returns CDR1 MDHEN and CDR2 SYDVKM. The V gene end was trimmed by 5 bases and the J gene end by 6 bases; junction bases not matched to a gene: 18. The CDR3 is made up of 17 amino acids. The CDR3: CASSKLSEKDRTDGYTF. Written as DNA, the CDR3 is TGTGCCAGCAGTAAACTATCCGAGAAGGACAGGACGGATGGCTACACCTTC.

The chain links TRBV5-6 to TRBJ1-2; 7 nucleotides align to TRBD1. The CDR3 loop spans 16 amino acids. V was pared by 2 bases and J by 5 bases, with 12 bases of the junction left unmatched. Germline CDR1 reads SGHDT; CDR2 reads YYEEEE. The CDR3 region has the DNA TGTGCCAGCAGCTTTGACAGGGCACGGTCCTCTTATGGCTACACCTTC. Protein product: CASSFDRARSSYGYTF.

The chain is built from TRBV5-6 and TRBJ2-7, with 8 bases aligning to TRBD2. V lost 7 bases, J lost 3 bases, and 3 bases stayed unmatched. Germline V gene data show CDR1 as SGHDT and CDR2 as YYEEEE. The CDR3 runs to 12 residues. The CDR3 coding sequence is TGTGCCAGCGGGGCGGGGGGCTACGAGCAGTACTTC. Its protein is CASGAGGYEQYF.

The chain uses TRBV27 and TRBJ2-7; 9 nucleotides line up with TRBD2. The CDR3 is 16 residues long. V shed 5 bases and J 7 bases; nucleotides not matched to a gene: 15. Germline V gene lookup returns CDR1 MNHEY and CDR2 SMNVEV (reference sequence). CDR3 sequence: CASSQKVIAGVWEQYF. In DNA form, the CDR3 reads TGTGCCAGCAGTCAAAAAGTAATAGCGGGGGTATGGGAGCAGTACTTC.

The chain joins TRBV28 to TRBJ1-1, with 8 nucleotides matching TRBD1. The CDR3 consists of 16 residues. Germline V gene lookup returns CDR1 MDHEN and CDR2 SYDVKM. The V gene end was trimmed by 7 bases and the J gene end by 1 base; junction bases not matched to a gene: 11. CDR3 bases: TGTGCCAGCAACATACCGACAGGGGCCCAGAACACTGAAGCTTTCTTT. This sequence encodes CASNIPTGAQNTEAFF.